Shown below are 26 T cell receptor beta chains from a single sample sequenced in a study of tumor-infiltrating lymphocytes in primary liver carcinoma (dated by TCRdb to about 2017). TRIzol reagent was used to extract blood RNA from unsorted whole blood, while the DNeasy Blood & Tissue kit provided the germline DNA. Sequencing took place on an Illumina HiSeq 2500. Starting from roughly 540 ng total RNA, TCRbeta-specific cDNA was produced by reverse transcription with a constant-region primer and ProtoScript II reverse transcriptase. TCRbeta libraries were built with three nested multiplex PCR rounds, a slightly modified ARM-PCR procedure. Each of the first two PCR rounds ran for around 9 cycles and used multiplex TRBV1-TRBV30 forward primers together with a Cbeta reverse primer. TCRdb's own reprocessing of the public reads used fastp at Q25 and MiXCR and kept productive beta chains. Identical CDR3 proteins give one entry, which carries the most common genes and DNA. This sample is represented by 300,000 to 350,000 distinct CDR3 sequences; roughly three fifths of them were singletons. In total, the top ten clones hold about a sixth of the sample.

The sequenced sample was peripheral blood. All receptors come from a woman in her thirties with primary liver carcinoma and hepatitis B virus infection.

The chain has TRBV28 and TRBJ2-1; D remains ambiguous. V dropped 3 bases and J dropped 8 bases, with 17 bases sitting between them. The CDR3 runs 15 residues. Germline values: CDR1 MDHEN, CDR2 SYDVKM. The CDR3 bases are TGTGCCAGCAGTTTGGGAAGCGCCCATCGGGATGAGCAGTTCTTC. This translates into CASSLGSAHRDEQFF.

A note on this clonotype: An end of the junction does not agree with germline; a read error may underlie this. The gene calls are TRBV12-3 or TRBV12-4 and TRBJ1-4; D unclear. CDR3 length equals 13 residues. CDR3 protein: CASREQVGEKLFF. The CDR3 region has the DNA TGTGCCAGTAGGGAGCAAGTTGGGGAAAAATTGTTTTTT.

A word on this clonotype: The missing conserved phenylalanine or tryptophan at the end of this CDR3 makes a read error likely. The chain employs TRBV12-3 or TRBV12-4 and TRBJ1-1, with 7 bases lining up with TRBD1. V shed 6 bases and J 0 bases; nucleotides not matched to a gene: 7. The CDR3 has 15 amino acids. CDR3 DNA: TGTGCCAGCAGCCCGCGAGGGGGCTTGAACACTGAAGCTTTCTCT. Translated, it gives CASSPRGGLNTEAFS.

Of note for this clonotype: Lacking the conserved final phenylalanine or tryptophan, this CDR3 likely reflects a read error. The chain uses TRBV11-3 and TRBJ2-7; D may be TRBD2 (5 bases). CDR3 size: 14 residues. The V and J ends lost 5 bases and 6 bases respectively, with 17 bases between them. Germline assignment: CDR1 SGHNT and CDR2 YENEEA. CDR3 DNA: TGTGCCAGCAGCCCATCCCAAGAGGGAACCGAGCAGTACTAC. Protein sequence: CASSPSQEGTEQYY.

This chain links TRBV12-3 or TRBV12-4 with TRBJ1-5; no clear D. CDR3 size: 13 residues. Trimming took off 3 bases at V and 8 bases at J, with 11 bases between the two ends. The CDR3: CASSFGRDEPQHF. The CDR3 DNA is TGTGCCAGCAGTTTCGGGAGAGATGAGCCCCAGCATTTT.

This clonotype was seen at least ten times. This rearrangement joins TRBV5-4 to TRBJ2-7; 8 positions agree with TRBD1. Looked up from germline, CDR1 is SGHNT and CDR2 is YYREEE (reference sequence). V shed 4 bases, J shed 5 bases, and the junction held 2 bases outside the gene matches. There are 12 residues in the CDR3. The CDR3 nucleotides are TGTGCCAGCAGCCTGACAGGGGACGAGCAGTACTTC. It yields the protein CASSLTGDEQYF.

The chain has TRBV11-2 and TRBJ2-3; no definite D call. V was shortened by 11 bases and J by 1 base, with 16 bases between the two germline ends. The CDR3 is 14 residues long. CDR1 SGHAT and CDR2 FQNNGV come from the germline V gene. CDR3 in amino acids: CACNLDRRTDTQYF. For the CDR3, the DNA is TGTGCCTGCAACTTAGATCGGCGCACAGATACGCAGTATTTT.

The rearrangement uses TRBV6-1 and TRBJ1-5, with D maybe TRBD1 (6 bases). This CDR3 spans 12 amino acids. Germline loops: CDR1 MNHNS, CDR2 SASEGT. V was trimmed by 8 bases and J by 6 bases, leaving 11 bases between them. CDR3 nucleotides: TGTGCCAGCCAACAGGGCCTTCAGCCCCAGCATTTT. Protein: CASQQGLQPQHF.

About this clonotype itself: A much more abundant neighbour one base away suggests this may be a read error. The rearrangement links TRBV29-1 to TRBJ1-2; D is uncertain. Trimming cost V 6 bases and J 6 bases, with 8 bases left between them. Germline CDR1 SQVTM, CDR2 ANQGSEA. The CDR3 has 10 amino acids. The CDR3 is CSVTGHGYTF. The CDR3 DNA reads TGCAGCGTCACCGGTCATGGCTACACCTTC.

The CDR3 protein is CASRRQGTVSTEAFF. DNA of the CDR3: TGTGCCAGCAGACGACAGGGCACAGTAAGCACTGAAGCTTTCTTT. This chain connects TRBV11-3 to TRBJ1-1, with 7 bases matching TRBD1. Germline CDR1 reads SGHNT; CDR2 reads YENEEA. CDR3 length: 15 residues. V dropped 6 bases and J dropped 4; count of bases not matched to a gene: 11.

The genes are TRBV6-6 and TRBJ2-7; D is ambiguous. V lost 3 bases and J 2 bases, leaving 20 bases between the germline ends. Germline lookup yields CDR1 MNHNY and CDR2 SVGAGI (reference sequence). The CDR3 runs 17 residues. The CDR3 DNA is TGTGCCAGCAGTTATAACCCCACGCTAATACCCCCCTACGAGCAGTACTTC. As protein: CASSYNPTLIPPYEQYF.

Concerning this clonotype: This could be a read error, since a much larger clone is one nucleotide away. The V call is TRBV4-2, the J call TRBJ2-1; 10 bases map to TRBD1. This CDR3 comprises 17 residues. Germline V gene data show CDR1 as LGHNA and CDR2 as YNFKEQ. CDR3 in DNA: TGTGCCAGCAGCCCTATTGGGGGGGGGACAGGGGTCAATGGGCAGTTCTTC. This translates into CASSPIGGGTGVNGQFF.

On this clonotype: Relative to the germline gene, one junction end is altered; a read error may explain this. The rearrangement uses TRBV6-1 and TRBJ2-2; TRBD2 might be the D (5 bases). CDR3 length equals 13 residues. Germline V gene sequence: CDR1 MNHNS, CDR2 SASEGT. CDR3 DNA sequence: TGTGCCAGCAAGAGGGAGAACACCGGGAAGCTGTTTTTT. Translation: CASKRENTGKLFF.

This clonotype occurred a few times. Here the CDR3 reads CASSFEDKQSPNYGYTF. In nucleotides, the CDR3 is TGTGCCAGCAGTTTTGAGGACAAACAGAGTCCTAACTATGGCTACACCTTC. The chain has TRBV12-3 or TRBV12-4 and TRBJ1-2, with D perhaps TRBD1 (5 bases). The germline V and J ends were trimmed by 3 bases and 0 bases, with 17 bases remaining between them. This CDR3 has 17 residues.

The V call is TRBV30, the J call TRBJ2-2; maybe TRBD2 (6 bases). Germline CDR1 and CDR2: GTSNPN and SVGIG (reference sequence). V gave up 7 bases and J gave up 8 bases, with 26 bases separating them. This CDR3 has 16 residues. CDR3 in DNA: TGTGCCTTTACCACACGCCGAATACTAGCTATGGGGGAGCTGTTTTTT. It specifies CAFTTRRILAMGELFF.

As for this clonotype: A read error is possible here, since a much larger clone lies one base away. This chain connects TRBV6-6 to TRBJ2-1; D is unclear. Germline values: CDR1 MNHNY, CDR2 SVGAGI (reference sequence). The CDR3 has 13 residues. CDR3 sequence: CAGSYSMNDEQFF. The CDR3 nucleotides are TGTGCCGGCAGTTACTCGATGAACGATGAGCAGTTCTTC.

This clonotype showed up just once. Possible read error: a much larger clone is one base away. This chain connects TRBV29-1 to TRBJ2-3, with TRBD2 matching 9 bases. The germline CDR1 and CDR2 sequences are SQVTM and ANQGSEA. The CDR3 is 12 residues long. Germline trimming cut 5 bases from V and 14 bases from J; bases unmatched to any gene: 11. The chain's CDR3 is CSVSSSGRTTYF. CDR3 in DNA: TGCAGCGTTTCCAGTAGCGGGAGAACTACGTATTTT.

This clonotype was recorded only once. J is TRBJ1-1 and V is TRBV28; D ambiguous. There are 13 residues in the CDR3. The ends were cut back, 1 base at V and 8 bases at J, with 11 bases in the middle. Per the germline V gene, CDR1 is MDHEN and CDR2 is SYDVKM. CDR3 loop: CASSLSDTEEAFF. In DNA form, the CDR3 reads TGTGCCAGCAGTTTATCCGACACCGAAGAAGCTTTCTTT. Full variable domain (missing parts from reference TRBV28 and TRBJ1-1): DVKVTQSSRYLVKRTGEKVFLECVQDMDHENMFWYRQDPGLGLRLIYFSYDVKMKEKGDIPEGYSVSREKKERFSLILESASTNQTSMYLCASSLSDTEEAFFGQGTRLTVV.

The J gene is TRBJ2-1, the V gene TRBV11-2, with 14 bases lining up with TRBD2. CDR3 length: 21 amino acids. Germline values: CDR1 SGHAT, CDR2 FQNNGV. Trimming at V came to 4 bases and at J to 7 bases, leaving 21 bases not matched to a gene. The CDR3 region has the DNA TGTGCCAGCAGCTCTAACCGGGTGGGACTAGCGGGAGAGGGAACGAAGAATGAGCAGTTCTTC. Translation: CASSSNRVGLAGEGTKNEQFF. The variable domain in full, completed from reference TRBV11-2 and TRBJ2-1, reads EAGVAQSPRYKIIEKRQSVAFWCNPISGHATLYWYQQILGQGPKLLIQFQNNGVVDDSQLPKDRFSAERLKGVDSTLKIQPAKLEDSAVYLCASSSNRVGLAGEGTKNEQFFGPGTRLTVL.

For this clonotype: Given a much more abundant clone one base away, this may be a read error. This chain links TRBV6-1 with TRBJ1-5; the D is unclear. With 5 bases removed from V and 3 bases from J, the gap between germline ends came to 8 bases. The germline gives CDR1 MNHNS, CDR2 SASEGT. This CDR3 has 13 amino acids. The CDR3: CASSRSHNQPQHF. The CDR3 bases are TGTGCCAGCAGTCGGAGCCACAATCAGCCCCAGCATTTT.

Comments on this clonotype: Germline is not matched at one junction end, which may reflect a read error. CDR3 DNA sequence: TGCGCCAACAGCAAAAACTCGGATAAAGAGACCCAGTACTTC. Its protein product is CANSKNSDKETQYF. The chain joins TRBV5-1 to TRBJ2-5, with D hard to call. The CDR3 has 14 amino acids. Per germline, CDR1 SGHRS and CDR2 YFSETQ.

Of note for this clonotype: One end of the junction fails to match germline, which may point to a read error. The gene calls are TRBV5-6 and TRBJ1-2; possible D gene TRBD1, 6 bases. Germline lookup yields CDR1 SGHDT and CDR2 YYEEEE. This CDR3 comprises 15 residues. CDR3 coding DNA: TGTGCCAACAGCTCCCGACGGACAGCTAACTATGGCTACACCTTC. It is translated as CANSSRRTANYGYTF.

About this clonotype: The junction departs from the called germline gene at one end, perhaps through a read error. The chain joins TRBV11-2 to TRBJ2-1; 8 nucleotides agree with TRBD2. The CDR3 has 13 amino acids. The germline CDR1 and CDR2 sequences are SGHAT and FQNNGV. The DNA for the CDR3 is TGTGCCAGCAGGGGACTAGGAGCGGATGAGCAGCTCTTC. Encoded protein: CASRGLGADEQLF.

This chain links TRBV5-6 with TRBJ2-3; D remains ambiguous. Trimming took 3 bases from V and 3 from J, leaving 8 bases between them. Germline values: CDR1 SGHDT, CDR2 YYEEEE. This CDR3 has 13 amino acids. CDR3 DNA: TGTGCCAGCAGCTGGGTGGCTACAGATACGCAGTATTTT. It codes for CASSWVATDTQYF.

This chain links TRBV6-5 with TRBJ2-2; D is unclear. Trimming took off 2 bases at V and 1 base at J, with 8 bases between the two ends. Germline loops: CDR1 MNHEY, CDR2 SVGAGI. The CDR3 has 15 residues. CDR3 bases: TGTGCCAGCAGTTACGGCCGTCAGAACACCGGGGAGCTGTTTTTT. The encoded protein is CASSYGRQNTGELFF.

Notes on this clonotype: This likely comes from a read error, as the CDR3 has no conserved phenylalanine or tryptophan at its end. The chain is built from TRBV11-3 and TRBJ1-4; D gene unclear. Germline V gene sequence: CDR1 SGHNT, CDR2 YENEEA. The CDR3 length is 17 residues. V lost 10 bases and J 5 bases, leaving 26 bases between the germline ends. CDR3 residues: CATTTLDRAPTNEKLFL. CDR3 sequence (DNA): TGTGCCACCACCACGTTGGATAGGGCCCCTACCAATGAAAAACTGTTTTTA.